This T cell receptor beta chain was observed in a study of cytomegalovirus exposure and HLA in healthy donors. The V end lost 3 bases, the J end lost 5 bases, and 13 bases lay between the germline ends. CDR3 length: 14 amino acids. Germline values: CDR1 PRHDT, CDR2 FYEKMQ (reference sequence). TCRdb's copy holds only in-frame clones and misses some; the assay was immunoSEQ multiplex PCR. The sample includes hundreds of thousands of clones, about 90% seen only once; the top ten take 12%. The sequence was obtained from a man between 18 and 35 years old in good health and CMV-seropositive. The sequencing input was PBMCs. The V and J genes are TRBV13 and TRBJ1-1, with unresolved D. CDR3 loop: CASSLEPSHTEAFF. The CDR3 nucleotides read TGTGCCAGCAGCTTGGAACCGTCGCATACTGAAGCTTTCTTT.